What follows is one T cell receptor beta chain and its context. The antigen remains unidentified. These data belong to a study of shared clonotypes between healthy human individuals. About the study: Per donor, CD8 memory used one plate, CD8 naive used two, CD4 memory used three and CD4 naive used three.

The assay was immunoSEQ multiplex PCR, and TCRdb's table has in-frame clones only and misses some. The sample yields about 1.5 million clones, about 98% seen once. After removal of 0 bases from V and 4 bases from J, the junction contained 7 bases not matched to a gene. Germline V gene lookup returns CDR1 SGHNT and CDR2 YENEEA. This CDR3 region has 17 residues. Study-level findings and limits: Only a few donors were included, so the genetic and exposure-history diversity represented was limited. Across subsets, estimated richness was generally greater for naive than for memory populations.

The sequenced material came from naive CD4+ T cells sorted from blood. Subset of the sample: CD45RA+ positively selected. This receptor was obtained from a man under 40 in good health. This sequence joins TRBV11-3 and TRBJ2-1; 9 bases are shared with TRBD1. The CDR3 DNA reads as TGTGCCAGCAGCTTAGATGTAGGGGGGACAGGGTACAATGAGCAGTTCTTC. Amino acids: CASSLDVGGTGYNEQFF.